The subject of this entry is one T cell receptor (beta chain). The sample is drawn from a study of blood T cell repertoires in COVID-19. This CDR3 has 15 residues. V lost 5 bases to trimming and J lost 3 bases, with 16 bases between them. CDR1 and CDR2 from the germline V gene are MDHEN and SYDVKM. Produced via immunoSEQ multiplex PCR; TCRdb's table is partial and in-frame only. The table records 95,000 to 150,000 clones, about four fifths of them present only once. Allocation to cohorts depended on clinical history reported by the participants. The chain combines TRBV28 with TRBJ1-1, with D unclear. The sequenced material came from PBMCs or T cells enriched from blood (not recorded which). This clonotype originated in a woman aged 25 to 39 who had recovered from COVID-19. For the CDR3, the DNA is TGTGCCAGCAGTCTCCTCCCCGGGTCACACACTGAAGCTTTCTTT. It is translated as CASSLLPGSHTEAFF.